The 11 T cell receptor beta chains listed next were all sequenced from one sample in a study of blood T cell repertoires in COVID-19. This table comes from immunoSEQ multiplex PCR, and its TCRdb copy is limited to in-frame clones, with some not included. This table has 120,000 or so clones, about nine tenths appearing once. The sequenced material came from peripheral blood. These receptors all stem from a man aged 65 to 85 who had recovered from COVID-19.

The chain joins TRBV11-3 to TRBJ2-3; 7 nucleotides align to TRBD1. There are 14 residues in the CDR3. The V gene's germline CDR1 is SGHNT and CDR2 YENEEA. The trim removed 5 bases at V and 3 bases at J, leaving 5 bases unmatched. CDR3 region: CASSRNRGTDTQYF. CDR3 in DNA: TGTGCCAGCAGCCGGAACAGGGGTACAGATACGCAGTATTTT. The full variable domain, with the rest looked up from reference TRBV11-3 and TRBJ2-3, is EAGVVQSPRYKIIEKKQPVAFWCNPISGHNTLYWYLQNLGQGPELLIRYENEEAVDDSQLPKDRFSAERLKGVDSTLKIQPAELGDSAVYLCASSRNRGTDTQYFGPGTRLTVL.

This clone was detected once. The CDR3 region has the DNA TGTGCCACGCGAATCCAGGGGTACAAACCCAGCTCCTACAATGAGCAGTTCTTC. Translated, it gives CATRIQGYKPSSYNEQFF. The rearrangement joins TRBV24-1 to TRBJ2-1; perhaps TRBD1 as D (6 bases). Germline V lookup: CDR1 KGHDR, CDR2 SFDVKD. V lost 10 bases, J lost 0 bases, and 24 bases lay in between. This CDR3 region has 18 residues.

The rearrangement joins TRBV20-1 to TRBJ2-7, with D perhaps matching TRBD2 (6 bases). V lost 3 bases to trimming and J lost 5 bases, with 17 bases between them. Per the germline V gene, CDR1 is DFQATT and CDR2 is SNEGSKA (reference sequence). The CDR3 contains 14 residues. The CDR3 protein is CSASTGEYSDEQYF. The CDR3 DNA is TGCAGTGCTAGTACGGGGGAGTATTCCGACGAGCAGTACTTC.

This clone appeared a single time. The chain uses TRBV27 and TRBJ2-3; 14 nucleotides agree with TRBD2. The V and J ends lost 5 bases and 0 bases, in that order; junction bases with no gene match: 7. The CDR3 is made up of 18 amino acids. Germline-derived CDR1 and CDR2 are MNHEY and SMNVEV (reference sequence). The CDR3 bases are TGTGCCAGCAGTCGGTGGGGGACTAGCGGGGGTAGCACAGATACGCAGTATTTT. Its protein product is CASSRWGTSGGSTDTQYF.

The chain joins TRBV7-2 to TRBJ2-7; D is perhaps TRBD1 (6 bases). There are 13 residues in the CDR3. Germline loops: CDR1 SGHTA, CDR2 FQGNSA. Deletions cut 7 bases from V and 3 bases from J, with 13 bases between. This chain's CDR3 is CASTYLDSYEQYF. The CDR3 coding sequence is TGTGCCAGCACCTACTTGGACAGCTACGAGCAGTACTTC.

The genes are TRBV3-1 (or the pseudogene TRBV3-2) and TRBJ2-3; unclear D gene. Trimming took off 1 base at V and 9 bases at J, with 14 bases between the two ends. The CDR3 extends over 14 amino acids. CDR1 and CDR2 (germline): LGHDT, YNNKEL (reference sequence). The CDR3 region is CASSQVTTARTQYF. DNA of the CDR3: TGTGCCAGCAGCCAAGTAACTACCGCTCGAACGCAGTATTTT.

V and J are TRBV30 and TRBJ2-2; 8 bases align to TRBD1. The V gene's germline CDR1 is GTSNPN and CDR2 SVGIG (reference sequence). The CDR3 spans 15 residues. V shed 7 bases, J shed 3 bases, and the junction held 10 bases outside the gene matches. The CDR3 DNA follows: TGTGCCTACTCGGACAGGGAGAGGTACACCGGGGAGCTGTTTTTT. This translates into CAYSDRERYTGELFF.

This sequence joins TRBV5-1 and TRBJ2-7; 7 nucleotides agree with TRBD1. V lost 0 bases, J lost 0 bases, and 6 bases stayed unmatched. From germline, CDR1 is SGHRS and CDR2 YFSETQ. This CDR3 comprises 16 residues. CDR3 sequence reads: CASSLGGTATSYEQYF. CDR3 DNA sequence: TGCGCCAGCAGCTTGGGTGGGACAGCGACCTCCTACGAGCAGTACTTC.

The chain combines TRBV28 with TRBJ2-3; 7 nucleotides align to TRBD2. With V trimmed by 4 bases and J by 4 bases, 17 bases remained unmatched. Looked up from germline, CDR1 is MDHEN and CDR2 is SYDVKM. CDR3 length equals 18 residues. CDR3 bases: TGTGCCAGCAGTTGGCCCCTCGGGGGGAAGGCAGTTGCAGATACGCAGTATTTT. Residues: CASSWPLGGKAVADTQYF.

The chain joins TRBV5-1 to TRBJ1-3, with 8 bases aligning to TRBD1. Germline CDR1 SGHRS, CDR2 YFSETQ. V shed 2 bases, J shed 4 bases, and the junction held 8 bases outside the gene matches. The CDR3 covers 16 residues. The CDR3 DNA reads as TGCGCCAGCAGCTTCGAGTCCAGGGGGCCGGGAAACACCATATATTTT. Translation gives CASSFESRGPGNTIYF.

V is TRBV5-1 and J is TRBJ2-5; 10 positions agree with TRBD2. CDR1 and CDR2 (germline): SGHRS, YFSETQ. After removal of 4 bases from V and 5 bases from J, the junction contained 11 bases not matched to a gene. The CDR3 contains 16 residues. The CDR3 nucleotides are TGCGCCAGCAGCCCGGGGGTAGCGGGGGGCCGGGAGACCCAGTACTTC. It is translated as CASSPGVAGGRETQYF.